The entry that follows covers one T cell receptor beta chain sequence. What antigen it recognizes has not been identified. The input lacks base qualities; no much larger clone sits a single base away. The data stem from a study of cytomegalovirus exposure and HLA in healthy donors (TCRdb year 2017). Regarding the research as a whole: An earlier analysis of 587 of the donors reported about 260 Gb of sequence data and approximately 120 million unique TCR beta sequences obtained from some 170 million T cells. Both class I and class II loci were covered by HLA typing, at four-digit resolution. Of the 300 to 450 genotyped donors, 70% to 90% were placed in the genetic ancestry cluster associated with self-reported Caucasian donors. Besides the first cohort of hundreds of subjects, a separate validation cohort made up of some 110 different subjects was used. A later genetic analysis used genome-wide SNP genotypes for about 60% of the roughly 670 donors, treating that subset as a discovery cohort. The T cell repertoires of 666 subjects were profiled by immunosequencing and related to cytomegalovirus serostatus. In an earlier analysis of 587 of the donors, high-throughput TCR beta sequencing was used to judge whether each TCR beta V gene segment behaved as functional or pseudogenic. Rather than drawing on any new phenotypic data, the later analysis identified candidate immune exposures from TCR beta sequences and the way those sequences occurred across donors. The aim of the study was to test whether cataloging public T cell receptors could identify signatures of past pathogen exposure. Because of strong linkage in the cohort, 4 to 6 DR-DQ haplotypes were treated as single units for association and clustering. The number of donors typed differed by locus, with about 629-640 for A, B, C, DRB1 and DQB1, 522 for DQA1, 600 to 610 for DPA1, and some 470 for DPB1. All discovery cohort repertoires had been generated on a single sequencing platform. Donor age, sex, ethnicity and CMV serostatus were collected together with the repertoire data. An early release that covered fewer than 800 HLA-typed donors contained approximately 300 gigabases of sequencing data and 65 million to 100 million unique TCR sequences. To study patterns of TCR occurrence, a later analysis re-analyzed previously published TCR beta repertoires from several hundred donors and added high-resolution HLA genotyping. To predict cytomegalovirus infection status, the study combined high-throughput TCR immunosequencing, statistical association of individual TCRs with disease status, and machine learning. Among over 350 genotyped donors of the cohort, an average of about 240,000 unique TCR beta nucleotide sequences were sequenced per donor, about a sixth of them non-productive. Points the paper makes about the study in general: The presence/absence analyses assumed that sequencing depth was roughly uniform across donors, and that assumption may not be true. Several of the top co-occurrence clusters appeared to be linked to parvovirus B19, influenza, CMV and Epstein-Barr virus, according to a later analysis. In an earlier analysis of fewer than 700 of the donors, most TCR beta V segments appeared in productive rearrangements about 87% or about 30% of the time, broadly matching IMGT annotations. According to a later analysis, TCR association rates differed among HLA loci, with DRB1 alleles showing the most associated TCRs and HLA-C alleles showing the fewest. Immune exposure information for the cohort was limited to CMV serostatus. In vitro tests confirmed that a few of the cytomegalovirus-associated TCR beta chains recognize cytomegalovirus antigens. The study gave a list of roughly 150 TCR beta chains associated with cytomegalovirus. In a later analysis, 15,000 to 20,000 TCR beta sequences were associated with specific HLA alleles at a false discovery rate of 0.05. HLA typing was unavailable for some donors at each locus, so association tests used only the typed subset. In a later genetic analysis, fewer N-insertions in productive TCRs were reported among donors in an Asian-associated ancestry cluster than the roughly 700-donor mean. A further reported finding was that TCR beta sequences accurately predicted the HLA-A and HLA-B alleles for most subjects in the first cohort. V-gene and J-gene trimming of TCR beta chains was associated with a missense DCLRE1C variant in a later genetic analysis, and the association was replicated in an independent cohort. Strong co-occurrence of HLA alleles, especially DR and DQ, made assigning TCR associations to individual alleles difficult. The cohort was sequenced for TCR beta chains only, and without alpha or paired-chain data the features that could be detected were limited. According to a later analysis, most CMV-associated TCR beta chains appeared to be HLA-restricted, and the HLA associations seemed to be driven largely by CMV exposure. Because counts were too low, roughly 17 rarely observed V segments, including chromosome 9 orphons, were left out of the earlier analysis of some 600 of the donors. In a later analysis, HLA-associated TCR beta chains showed more clonal expansion and lower generation probabilities than non-associated chains that were equally common. In both the original and validation cohorts, the classifier was reported to diagnose cytomegalovirus status with high specificity and sensitivity. Some IMGT-functional V segments, including TRBV6-2 and TRBV6-3, could not be distinguished by the 87-base-pair reads and were therefore excluded. According to the authors, the approach could potentially be generalized to other disease states and immunological phenotypes. Most TCR sequences were seen in very few donors, while some public TCRs were found in many individuals. Correlated functional status among segregating V segments might reflect linkage disequilibrium, but an unknown experimental factor could not be ruled out. The sequencing pipeline was judged likely to have produced a cluster of highly shared sequence variants as a technical artifact.

In total, fewer than 750 healthy bone marrow donors made up the cohort. Cohort members were all nominally healthy when sampled, although unrecorded immune exposures were likely present. The donor was CMV seropositive and belonged to the group of 250 to 300 seropositive cohort members. Every donor gave a peripheral blood sample, and the peripheral blood mononuclear cells from that sample were used for TCR beta sequencing. Genomic DNA extraction from the blood cell samples was performed with the Qiagen DNeasy Blood Extraction Kit. Its CDR3 holds 14 amino acids, cysteine through phenylalanine. The DNA shown is the 42-base CDR3, in frame from base 1. Trimming removed 6 bases from V and 4 bases from J, leaving 13 bases between the germline ends. CDR1 and CDR2 were assigned from the germline V gene as MNHNS and SASEGT. The library was prepared using the immunoSEQ multiplex PCR assay. The multiplex PCR relied on a mix of 60 forward primers for TCR Vbeta segments and 13 reverse primers for TCR Jbeta segments. A multiplex PCR assay on genomic DNA amplified the CDR3 region of rearranged TCR beta genes. On the Illumina HiSeq System, the amplified TCR beta libraries were sequenced as 87-base-pair reads. Processing in the source paper ran as follows. A later analysis tallied 70 million to 100 million unique TCR beta chains across the 660 or so repertoires, and about 12 million of those chains were shared by two or more donors. To remove PCR and sequencing errors, raw reads were error-corrected and collapsed into unique sequences using a nearest-neighbor algorithm that merged closely related sequences. CDR3 sequences were aligned to IMGT reference sequences to assign V, D and J gene segments. For a sequence to be retained, a match of at least six nucleotides was required to both a V gene segment and a J gene segment. A rearrangement was called productive if the CDR3 had no stop codons and remained in frame with V and J, and every other rearrangement was called non-productive. CDR3 was defined according to IMGT convention as the region running from the second conserved V-encoded cysteine to the conserved J-encoded phenylalanine. The earlier analysis of some 540 of the donors excluded any sequence lacking an unambiguous match to a single V gene segment. An earlier analysis of 500 to 600 of the donors classified V segments as functional when productive rearrangements were above 56.7% and as segregating when the standard deviation between donors was above 5%. A statistical classification framework was built to diagnose cytomegalovirus status from the catalog of TCR beta chain sequences. In a later analysis, TCR nucleotide sequences were compared against IMGT/GENE-DB human TR gene sequences so that V and J genes could be assigned. In a later analysis, CDR3 sequences and most-parsimonious VDJ recombination scenarios were assigned using the TCRdist pipeline. In a later analysis, each TCR beta chain was defined by its CDR3 amino acid sequence together with its V-gene family, and reads without a unique V-gene family were excluded. To address suspected cross-contamination and a sequencing artifact, a later analysis removed several hundred highly shared, low-generation-probability nucleotide sequences. In a later analysis, a clonal expansion index for each public chain was calculated from normalized within-repertoire ranks of inferred template counts. Generation probabilities in a later analysis came from a VDJ recombination model fitted to out-of-frame rearrangements, and those results were checked against IGoR. Hypergeometric tests were used in a later analysis to score TCR-TCR, TCR-HLA and TCR-CMV co-occurrence, with a repertoire-size bias correction applied to the TCR pairs. To estimate false discovery rates, a later analysis permuted the HLA or CMV assignments 20 times. A later analysis grouped co-occurring TCRs with DBSCAN, adding TCRdist sequence similarity when clustering within HLA-allele-positive subsets. For co-occurrence clustering, repertoires with fewer than 30,000 or more than 120,000 public chains were excluded, along with 4 to 6 repertoires with anomalous nucleotide sharing. TCRdb retrieved this table from immuneACCESS and kept in-frame rearrangements only. Not all clones are present; in checked studies, unresolved V genes account for under half, and no reason is known for the remainder. Clone size and V and J calls were adopted from that table, with D and trimming inferred from the DNA. This sample holds around 65,000 clones; around four fifths were observed only once. The ten most abundant clones make up around 3% of the sample.

Input material: PBMCs. The sequence links TRBV6-1 to TRBJ2-1, with TRBD2 perhaps the D gene, on 6 matching bases. The sequence was collected from a girl between 5 and 17 years old in good health and CMV-seropositive. The CDR3 reads as follows: CASRPPGTYNEQFF. The nucleotides read TGTGCCAGCAGACCCCCCGGGACTTACAATGAGCAGTTCTTC.